A selection of T cell receptor beta chains follows, all from one sample in a study of PD-1 blockade in classical Hodgkin lymphoma. Using immunoSEQ multiplex PCR, the repertoire was profiled, and TCRdb retains in-frame clones only, with some absent. The sample contains about 44,000 clones, 60% to 75% of which appear only once. Material: peripheral blood mononuclear cells (PBMCs), obtained before the fourth cycle of nivolumab. The source is a human donor with classical Hodgkin lymphoma. CDR3s include the opening cysteine and the closing phenylalanine or tryptophan. A D gene is named only where the DNA matches it firmly. Size values are once, few and many counts, or a class for expanded clones, and some rows have none.

d_call j_call clone_size v_call cdr3_nt cdr3_aa
. TRBJ1-4 few TRBV2 TGTGCCAGCAGGTACGCCGGGCCTCGAAATGAAAAACTGTTTTTT CASRYAGPRNEKLFF
. TRBJ1-1 . TRBV5-6 TGTGCCAGCAGCTTGAGGGGAAAGGGGACTGAAGCTTTCTTT CASSLRGKGTEAFF
. TRBJ2-5 . TRBV11-3 TGTGCCAGCAGCTTAGCCGGGGGACCCTGGGGGACAGAGACCCAGTACTTC CASSLAGGPWGTETQYF
TRBD1 TRBJ1-2 few TRBV5-1 TGCGCCAGTGCACTTCCCGGGACAGGCTATGGCTACACCTTC CASALPGTGYGYTF
. TRBJ2-7 . TRBV7-8 TGTGCCAGCAGCCTGAGGGGCTACGAGCAGTACTTC CASSLRGYEQYF
. TRBJ1-5 . TRBV6-1 TGTGCCAGCAGTGAAGCGAGGGCCTATAGCAATCAGCCCCAGCATTTT CASSEARAYSNQPQHF
. TRBJ2-3 . TRBV14 TGTGCCAGCAGCCCTCTAGAGAGGGATCGTCGGGGTACGCAGTATTTT CASSPLERDRRGTQYF
. TRBJ2-7 . TRBV4-3 TGCGCCAGCAGCCCTTACTTACAGGGTTACGAGCAGTACTTC CASSPYLQGYEQYF
. TRBJ1-2 few TRBV5-6 TGTGCCAGCAACTTCGGTTACGCGGGCTCTGGCTACACCTTC CASNFGYAGSGYTF
. TRBJ1-1 . TRBV7-6 TGTGCCAGCAGCTTAGTTCTGGGAACTGAAGCTTTCTTT CASSLVLGTEAFF
TRBD2 TRBJ2-1 . TRBV29-1 TGCAGCGCCCTCGGCTATAGCGGGAACTACAATGAGCAGTTCTTC CSALGYSGNYNEQFF
TRBD2 TRBJ2-1 many TRBV19 TGTGCCAGTAGTATAGAAGCTAGCGGGGGGTACAATGAGCAGTTCTTC CASSIEASGGYNEQFF
. TRBJ2-7 . TRBV7-2 TGTGCCAGCAGCTTAGTCGGTGGTACAATCTACGAGCAGTACTTC CASSLVGGTIYEQYF
TRBD1 TRBJ1-2 medium-sized TRBV5-6 TGTGCCAGCAGCTTGAGTCAGGGGGAAGGCTACACCTTC CASSLSQGEGYTF
. TRBJ1-5 . TRBV30 TGTGCCTGGAGTGATTCAGGGTTCAATCAGCCCCAGCATTTT CAWSDSGFNQPQHF
. TRBJ2-3 . TRBV5-1 TGCGCCAGCAGCTTGGGCGACAGGCCATCCCTGGATACGCAGTATTTT CASSLGDRPSLDTQYF
. TRBJ1-1 . TRBV30 TGTGCCTGGGTGTTCGGGGGCGTCACTGAAGCTTTCTTT CAWVFGGVTEAFF
. TRBJ1-1 . TRBV7-2 TGTGCCAGCAGCTCAACAGGGTCGAACACTGAAGCTTTCTTT CASSSTGSNTEAFF
. TRBJ1-2 . TRBV6-5 TGTGCCAGCAGTTACGGGGCTCTGTCAGGGGTGAATGGCTACACCTTC CASSYGALSGVNGYTF
. TRBJ2-5 . TRBV2 TGTGCCAGCAGTGGTGGGGCCCGGGAGACCCAGTACTTC CASSGGARETQYF
. TRBJ1-5 . TRBV19 TGTGCCAGTACCGGACAGAGCCTCAATCAGCCCCAGCATTTT CASTGQSLNQPQHF
. TRBJ1-4 . TRBV18 TGTGCCAGCTCAAGAAACAGGGCGGCTAATGAAAAACTGTTTTTT CASSRNRAANEKLFF
. TRBJ1-4 . TRBV7-3 TGTGCCAGCAGCTATCGGGACGGTGAAAAACTGTTTTTT CASSYRDGEKLFF
. TRBJ2-7 . TRBV5-4 TGTGCCAGCAGCTTGACCGGGACGCAGGAGTACTTC CASSLTGTQEYF
. TRBJ1-1 . TRBV5-4 TGTGCCAGCAGCGGCGAAAGTGGGGGCAGGACTGAAGCTTTCTTT CASSGESGGRTEAFF
. TRBJ2-1 . TRBV27 TGTGCCAGCACAGTTCATGCGGGAACCTACAATGAGCAGTTCTTC CASTVHAGTYNEQFF
. TRBJ2-7 . TRBV5-1 TGCGCCAGCAGCTCATACGGCGATTACGAGCAGTACTTC CASSSYGDYEQYF
. TRBJ1-2 few TRBV6-5 TGTGCCAGCAGTTACGGGGGGTTGAACTATGGCTACACCTTC CASSYGGLNYGYTF
TRBD1 TRBJ1-5 . TRBV27 TGTGCCAGCAGTTCAGGGGGTAGTGGCAATCAGCCCCAGCATTTT CASSSGGSGNQPQHF